The T cell receptor beta chain described here comes from a study of blood T cell repertoires in COVID-19. In the study overall: In each case, the material was cDNA or gDNA derived from T cells, B-cell-depleted T cells, or PBMCs.

Original processing notes: Reference gene primer amplification yielded estimated nucleated cell counts. TCRdb keeps only in-frame clones here, not all; method: immunoSEQ multiplex PCR. V, J and clone size are those of that table, while D and trimming were read from the DNA. The repertoire holds a few hundred thousand clones, with roughly 90% as singletons. This clone was picked up one time. Trimming shortened V by 4 bases and J by 0 bases, and 13 bases separated the two germline ends. Germline CDR1 and CDR2: MDHEN and SYDVKM. This CDR3 contains 15 residues. The chain uses TRBV28 and TRBJ2-7; D uncertain. Sequencing used peripheral blood. This clonotype originated in a man aged 40-49 years with active or convalescent COVID-19. CDR3 DNA sequence: TGTGCCAGCAGTTCCCCGACACCGAGCTCCTACGAGCAGTACTTC. It yields the protein CASSSPTPSSYEQYF.